Presented here are 5 T cell receptor beta chains from one specimen sequenced in a study of PD-1 blockade in mismatch repair-deficient tumors. Clones were sequenced by immunoSEQ multiplex PCR, and TCRdb holds only the in-frame ones, with some missing. The sample has about 68,000 clones; almost 80% are singletons. Sequencing used peripheral blood, obtained 2 weeks after starting pembrolizumab. The receptors derive from an adult with mismatch repair-deficient cancer.

The chain is built from TRBV29-1 and TRBJ2-7, with D hard to call. Trimming stripped 3 bases from V and 0 bases from J, with 3 bases between. The V gene's germline CDR1 is SQVTM and CDR2 ANQGSEA. CDR3 length equals 11 residues. CDR3 in amino acids: CSVEHSYEQYF. CDR3 in DNA: TGCAGCGTTGAGCACTCCTACGAGCAGTACTTC.

J is TRBJ1-1 and V is TRBV19; tentative D call: TRBD1 (5 bases). Germline values: CDR1 LNHDA, CDR2 SQIVND (reference sequence). Trimming shortened V by 7 bases and J by 10 bases, and 16 bases separated the two germline ends. This CDR3 is built from 12 residues. The DNA for the CDR3 is TGTGCCAGTACCATGGAGGGGCGGCCAGCTTTCTTT. Encoded protein: CASTMEGRPAFF.

The chain uses TRBV27 and TRBJ2-7; D is tentatively TRBD1 or TRBD2 (5 bases each). The V gene lost 6 bases and the J gene lost 5 bases, with 17 bases spanning the gap. The CDR3 runs 14 residues. Germline CDR1 MNHEY, CDR2 SMNVEV (reference sequence). The CDR3 here is CASRRTGTHHEQYF. CDR3 in DNA: TGTGCCAGCAGGAGAACCGGGACGCACCACGAGCAGTACTTC.

The gene calls are TRBV7-2 and TRBJ2-5; D remains ambiguous. The V end lost 3 bases, the J end lost 1 base, and 6 bases lay between the germline ends. The CDR3 totals 13 residues. Germline V lookup: CDR1 SGHTA, CDR2 FQGNSA. CDR3 DNA sequence: TGTGCCAGCAGCTTGGGTCCCCAAGAGACCCAGTACTTC. It encodes CASSLGPQETQYF. Using reference TRBV7-2 and TRBJ2-5 for the parts outside the CDR3, the full variable domain is GAGVSQSPSNKVTEKGKDVELRCDPISGHTALYWYRQSLGQGLEFLIYFQGNSAPDKSGLPSDRFSAERTGGSVSTLTIQRTQQEDSAVYLCASSLGPQETQYFGPGTRLLVL.

This chain links TRBV7-3 with TRBJ2-1, with 15 bases aligning to TRBD2. V was pared by 5 bases and J by 6 bases, with 2 bases of the junction left unmatched. CDR3 length: 15 residues. Germline assignment: CDR1 SGHTA and CDR2 FQGTGA. CDR3 sequence reads: CASSPGLAGGNEQFF. DNA for the CDR3: TGTGCCAGCAGCCCGGGACTAGCGGGAGGCAATGAGCAGTTCTTC.